This T cell receptor (beta chain) was profiled in a study of blood T cells in healthy people across ages. Findings and limits, study-wide: CMV infection status of these donors was not known.

Next came a second PCR, run for roughly 6 to 11 cycles, which used a sample-barcoded 5' primer along with a J-beta primer mix. MiXCR, run by TCRdb on the 5' RACE reads, gives a single entry per CDR3 protein. The sample records 800,000 to 1,300,000 distinct CDR3 sequences, less than 25% being singletons. Details on this clonotype: The target antigen is unknown.

The germline V and J ends were trimmed by 5 bases and 5 bases, with 16 bases remaining between them. The CDR3 spans 14 residues. Germline V gene lookup returns CDR1 MNHEY and CDR2 SMNVEV (reference sequence). The data were also submitted as part of a second study, on T cells of mothers and their children.

Sequencing was performed on blood. The sequence derives from a girl aged 2 to 9 in good health. This sequence joins TRBV27 and TRBJ2-7; either TRBD1 or TRBD2 may fit D (5 bases each). DNA of the CDR3: TGTGCCAGCAGTATCGGGACCCCTGTGGACGAGCAGTACTTC. It specifies CASSIGTPVDEQYF.